A selection of T cell receptor beta chains follows, all from one sample in a study of T cells in Graves' hyperthyroidism and ophthalmopathy. A single record per CDR3 protein comes from TCRdb applying MiXCR to the multiplex PCR reads. The repertoire holds roughly 740,000 distinct CDR3 sequences, with roughly 17% as singletons. The specimen was blood. Receptor source: a young man with Graves' hyperthyroidism. Both conserved end residues are part of each CDR3. D genes are given only for firm matches. Clone sizes are given selectively: once, few, many, or a class where the clone is expanded.

J	size	D	V	CDR3	DNA
TRBJ2-5	few	TRBD1	TRBV30	CAWSWGQGQETQYF	TGTGCCTGGAGTTGGGGACAGGGGCAAGAGACCCAGTACTTC
TRBJ2-2	many	TRBD1	TRBV7-2	CASSLMGQTNTGELFF	TGTGCCAGCAGCTTAATGGGACAGACGAACACCGGGGAGCTGTTTTTT
TRBJ2-2	many	NA	TRBV19	CASSIGTGELFF	TGTGCCAGTAGTATAGGGACCGGGGAGCTGTTTTTT
TRBJ1-5	few	TRBD1	TRBV7-8	CASSLVLGQDRDNQPQHF	TGTGCCAGCAGCTTAGTTCTTGGACAGGATAGAGACAATCAGCCCCAGCATTTT
TRBJ1-1	many	NA	TRBV11-3	CASSLEGGLRNTEAFF	TGTGCCAGCAGCTTAGAGGGCGGACTGAGGAACACTGAAGCTTTCTTT
TRBJ2-7	few	TRBD1	TRBV18	CASSPGQGVPYEQYF	TGTGCCAGCTCACCCGGACAGGGGGTCCCCTACGAGCAGTACTTC
TRBJ2-7	NA	NA	TRBV20-1	CRLQDSSYEQYF	TGCAGACTACAAGACAGCTCCTACGAGCAGTACTTC
TRBJ2-7	NA	TRBD1	TRBV27	CASTPAGGRWGEQYF	TGTGCCAGCACTCCCGCAGGGGGCCGCTGGGGGGAGCAGTACTTC
TRBJ1-3	NA	TRBD1	TRBV2	CASTDRARNTIYF	TGTGCCAGCACGGACAGGGCTAGAAACACCATATATTTT
TRBJ2-5	few	NA	TRBV12-3/TRBV12-4	CASSPQHQETQYF	TGTGCCAGCTCCCCACAACATCAAGAGACCCAGTACTTC
TRBJ1-2	few	TRBD1	TRBV4-3	CASSQDPGQDPANYGYTF	TGCGCCAGCAGCCAAGATCCCGGACAGGACCCAGCTAACTATGGCTACACCTTC
TRBJ2-3	NA	TRBD1	TRBV7-8	CASSFRGTELGTDTQYF	TGTGCCAGCAGCTTTAGGGGGACAGAACTCGGCACAGATACGCAGTATTTT
TRBJ2-1	many	TRBD2	TRBV20-1	CSAQTSGGTYNEQFF	TGCAGTGCTCAGACTAGCGGGGGAACCTACAATGAGCAGTTCTTC
TRBJ1-1	many	NA	TRBV12-3/TRBV12-4	CASSGLSGDTEAFF	TGTGCCAGCAGTGGACTGTCGGGGGACACTGAAGCTTTCTTT
TRBJ2-1	many	NA	TRBV2	CASSERSGLNNEQFF	TGTGCCAGCAGTGAAAGAAGCGGGCTAAACAATGAGCAGTTCTTC
TRBJ1-1	NA	NA	TRBV15	CAAQPGGKGDTEAFF	TGTGCCGCCCAACCCGGGGGGAAGGGGGACACTGAAGCTTTCTTT
TRBJ2-7	few	NA	TRBV29-1	CSVQAGASEQYF	TGCAGCGTTCAGGCAGGGGCAAGCGAGCAGTACTTC
TRBJ2-7	many	NA	TRBV20-1	CSARGGFEQYF	TGCAGTGCTAGAGGGGGGTTCGAGCAGTACTTC
TRBJ2-1	few	NA	TRBV4-1	CASSQWWQGNYNEQFF	TGCGCCAGCAGCCAATGGTGGCAGGGCAACTACAATGAGCAGTTCTTC
TRBJ2-7	many	TRBD1	TRBV7-9	CASSSPGTGYLEQYF	TGTGCCAGCAGCTCTCCCGGGACAGGGTATCTCGAGCAGTACTTC
TRBJ1-5	many	NA	TRBV2	CASSRDPILGQPQHF	TGTGCCAGCAGCCGGGACCCAATTTTGGGGCAGCCCCAGCATTTT
TRBJ1-1	many	TRBD1	TRBV28	CASNRLPGQGDTEAFF	TGTGCCAGCAACCGACTCCCGGGACAGGGGGACACTGAAGCTTTCTTT
TRBJ1-1	NA	TRBD1	TRBV5-1	CASSSAPGQGIAEAFF	TGCGCCAGCAGCTCCGCCCCGGGACAGGGAATTGCTGAAGCTTTCTTT
TRBJ2-5	many	NA	TRBV2	CASNGYETQYF	TGTGCCAGCAATGGATATGAGACCCAGTACTTC
TRBJ1-1	many	NA	TRBV6-1	CASSPPGRPEAFF	TGTGCCAGCAGTCCCCCGGGACGCCCTGAAGCTTTCTTT
TRBJ2-7	many	NA	TRBV6-1	CASRARLGNEQYF	TGTGCCAGCAGAGCCCGCCTGGGGAACGAGCAGTACTTC
TRBJ1-1	NA	TRBD1	TRBV9	CASSPGTAMNTEAFF	TGTGCCAGCAGCCCTGGGACAGCAATGAACACTGAAGCTTTCTTT
TRBJ2-2	few	TRBD1	TRBV28	CASSLIGDRKKTGELFF	TGTGCCAGCAGTTTAATTGGGGACAGGAAAAAAACCGGGGAGCTGTTTTTT
TRBJ1-1	few	TRBD1	TRBV12-3/TRBV12-4	CASSGGQGSSFF	TGTGCCAGCAGTGGAGGACAGGGTTCATCTTTCTTT
TRBJ2-7	many	NA	TRBV28	CASSPWFEQYF	TGTGCCAGCAGCCCCTGGTTCGAGCAGTACTTC
TRBJ2-6	few	NA	TRBV20-1	CSASGWAKTGANVLTF	TGCAGTGCTAGTGGGTGGGCGAAAACTGGGGCCAACGTCCTGACTTTC
TRBJ2-5	many	NA	TRBV2	CASSGGGGLRTQYF	TGTGCCAGCAGTGGGGGGGGGGGCTTGCGGACCCAGTACTTC
TRBJ1-1	many	NA	TRBV3-1	CASSSAGRTEAFF	TGTGCCAGCAGCTCCGCAGGACGCACTGAAGCTTTCTTT
TRBJ2-7	NA	NA	TRBV7-9	CASSPTLQGLHYEQYF	TGTGCCAGCAGCCCAACCCTACAGGGCCTACACTACGAGCAGTACTTC
TRBJ2-1	NA	NA	TRBV20-1	CSAPPKGTPFNNEQFF	TGCAGTGCTCCTCCTAAGGGAACGCCGTTTAACAATGAGCAGTTCTTC
TRBJ2-7	many	NA	TRBV11-2	CATQRGGEQYF	TGTGCCACACAACGGGGCGGCGAGCAGTACTTC
TRBJ2-2	many	TRBD2	TRBV11-2	CASSPTSGRSTGELFF	TGTGCCAGCAGCCCGACTAGCGGGAGGTCCACCGGGGAGCTGTTTTTT
TRBJ2-5	many	NA	TRBV7-2	CASSWRPAQETQYF	TGTGCCAGCAGCTGGCGGCCAGCCCAAGAGACCCAGTACTTC
TRBJ2-1	many	NA	TRBV7-8	CASSLTGTKGNEQFF	TGTGCCAGCAGCTTGACCGGGACAAAAGGGAATGAGCAGTTCTTC
TRBJ2-1	many	TRBD2	TRBV29-1	CSVEVGGRESYNEQFF	TGCAGCGTTGAAGTTGGGGGGAGGGAATCCTACAATGAGCAGTTCTTC
TRBJ2-2	NA	TRBD1	TRBV11-3	CASSRQGYTGELFF	TGTGCCAGCTCGAGACAGGGGTACACCGGGGAGCTGTTTTTT
TRBJ2-3	many	NA	TRBV2	CASSRGSRTDTQYF	TGTGCCAGCAGTCGGGGGAGTAGGACAGATACGCAGTATTTT